This entry features one T cell receptor beta chain sequence. The trim removed 1 base at V and 7 bases at J, leaving 15 bases unmatched. This CDR3 has 18 residues. This entry comes from a study of molecular identifiers for immune sequencing clone quantification. As previously described, bulk TCR libraries were made using listed TCR primers. TCRdb re-analysed the PCR reads in MiXCR, keeping a single row per CDR3 protein. The table records under 600,000 distinct CDR3 sequences, about 25% of them present only once. As CD8+CD4-CCR7+CD45RA+ cells, naive CD8 T cells were sorted. The chain has TRBV12-3 or TRBV12-4 and TRBJ2-7; 11 bases match TRBD2. Sequenced input: naive CD8+ T cells from blood, with Jurkat cell RNA spiked in. This sample's subset: FACS-sorted CD8+CD4-CCR7+CD45RA+ naive T cells. The sequence was collected from a human donor in good health. Some libraries in this study had Jurkat cell RNA spiked in. Here the CDR3 reads CASSLVAGGPGSYNEQYF. Written as DNA, the CDR3 is TGTGCCAGCAGTTTAGTAGCGGGAGGGCCGGGCTCCTACAATGAGCAGTACTTC.